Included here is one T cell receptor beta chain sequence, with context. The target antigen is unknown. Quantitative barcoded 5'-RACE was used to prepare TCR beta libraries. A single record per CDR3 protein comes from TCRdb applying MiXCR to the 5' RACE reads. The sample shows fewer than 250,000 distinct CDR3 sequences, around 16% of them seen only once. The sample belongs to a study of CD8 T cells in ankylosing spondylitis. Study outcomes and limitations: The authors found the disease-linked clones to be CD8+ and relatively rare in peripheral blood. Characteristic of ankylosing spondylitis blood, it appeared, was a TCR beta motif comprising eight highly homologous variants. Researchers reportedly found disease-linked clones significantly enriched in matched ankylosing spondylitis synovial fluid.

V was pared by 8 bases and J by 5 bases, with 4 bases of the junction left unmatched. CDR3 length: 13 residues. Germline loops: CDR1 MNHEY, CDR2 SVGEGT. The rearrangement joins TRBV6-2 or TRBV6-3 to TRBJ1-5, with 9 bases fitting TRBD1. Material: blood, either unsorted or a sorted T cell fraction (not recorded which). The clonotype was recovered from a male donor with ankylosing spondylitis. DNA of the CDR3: TGTGCCAGCGCGGACAGGGGATATCAGCCCCAGCATTTT. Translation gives CASADRGYQPQHF.